These 13 T cell receptor beta chains were sequenced from one sample in a study of blood T cell repertoires in COVID-19. Some clones are missing from TCRdb's copy, which holds only in-frame ones; the method was immunoSEQ multiplex PCR. The sample contains 150,000 or so clones, 80% of which appear only once. Source material: peripheral blood. The receptor source for this set is a man aged 60-69 years with active or convalescent COVID-19.

The chain employs TRBV28 and TRBJ1-4, with TRBD1 matching over 10 bases. CDR1 is MDHEN, CDR2 SYDVKM, per germline. The trim removed 5 bases at V and 10 bases at J, leaving 4 bases unmatched. This CDR3 is built from 13 residues. The CDR3, as DNA: TGTGCCAGCAGTCGGACAGGGGGGGTAAAACTGTTTTTT. This gives the protein CASSRTGGVKLFF.

This chain uses TRBV3-1 (or the pseudogene TRBV3-2) with TRBJ2-1; 10 bases align to TRBD2. Germline-derived CDR1 and CDR2 are LGHDT and YNNKEL (reference sequence). The J segment lost 5 bases and the V segment lost 2 bases, leaving 3 bases of the junction unmatched. This CDR3 is 15 amino acids long. CDR3 DNA sequence: TGTGCCAGCAGCCAAAGCCTAGCGGGAGACAATGAGCAGTTCTTC. Its translation is CASSQSLAGDNEQFF.

The gene calls are TRBV10-1 and TRBJ1-2; 11 bases are shared with TRBD1. The CDR3 has 15 amino acids. Germline-derived CDR1 and CDR2 are WNHNN and SYGVQD (reference sequence). Unmatched junction bases numbered 14, after V lost 10 bases and J lost 7 bases. The CDR3 spells CANGDRGYVLIGYTF. The DNA of the CDR3 is TGCGCCAACGGGGACAGGGGGTACGTTCTTATTGGCTACACCTTC.

The chain uses TRBV27 and TRBJ1-6; 7 bases match TRBD1. The trim removed 2 bases at V and 9 bases at J, leaving 1 base unmatched. Germline values: CDR1 MNHEY, CDR2 SMNVEV (reference sequence). This CDR3 is built from 13 residues. Here the CDR3 reads CASSLAGGSPLHF. The CDR3, as DNA: TGTGCCAGCAGTTTAGCAGGGGGTTCACCCCTCCACTTT.

This rearrangement joins TRBV5-6 to TRBJ2-7, with 7 bases aligning to TRBD1. CDR1 is SGHDT, CDR2 YYEEEE, per germline. The CDR3 runs to 13 residues. The V segment lost 4 bases and the J segment 6 bases; nucleotides outside the gene matches: 7. The CDR3 nucleotides are TGTGCCAGCAGCGAAGGGACAGCCGGCGAGCAGTACTTC. This encodes CASSEGTAGEQYF. Full variable domain (rest looked up from reference TRBV5-6 and TRBJ2-7): DAGVTQSPTHLIKTRGQQVTLRCSPKSGHDTVSWYQQALGQGPQFIFQYYEEEERQRGNFPDRFSGHQFPNYSSELNVNALLLGDSALYLCASSEGTAGEQYFGPGTRLTVT.

This clone turned up a few times. The rearrangement joins TRBV28 to TRBJ2-3, with D maybe TRBD1 (6 bases). The CDR3 has 18 residues. Germline V gene lookup returns CDR1 MDHEN and CDR2 SYDVKM. Trimming shortened V by 1 base and J by 6 bases, and 23 bases separated the two germline ends. The CDR3 region is CASSLFLRSAPDRDTQYF. Written as DNA, the CDR3 is TGTGCCAGCAGTTTATTTCTCCGATCGGCACCCGACAGGGATACGCAGTATTTT. The full variable domain, its missing parts supplied by reference TRBV28 and TRBJ2-3, is DVKVTQSSRYLVKRTGEKVFLECVQDMDHENMFWYRQDPGLGLRLIYFSYDVKMKEKGDIPEGYSVSREKKERFSLILESASTNQTSMYLCASSLFLRSAPDRDTQYFGPGTRLTVL.

This clone came up once. This chain links TRBV19 with TRBJ1-4; 8 nucleotides agree with TRBD1. V trimming: 6 bases; J trimming: 6 bases; junction bases outside the gene matches: 9. The germline V gene has CDR1 LNHDA and CDR2 SQIVND (reference sequence). This CDR3 comprises 15 residues. The DNA for the CDR3 is TGTGCCAGTAGAAGAGGGACAGGACGACATGAAAAACTGTTTTTT. Amino acid sequence: CASRRGTGRHEKLFF. The full variable domain, its missing parts supplied by reference TRBV19 and TRBJ1-4, is DGGITQSPKYLFRKEGQNVTLSCEQNLNHDAMYWYRQDPGQGLRLIYYSQIVNDFQKGDIAEGYSVSREKKESFPLTVTSAQKNPTAFYLCASRRGTGRHEKLFFGSGTQLSVL.

In its sample, this clone was seen a few times. The genes are TRBV27 and TRBJ2-7; TRBD1 aligns across 7 bases. CDR1 is MNHEY and CDR2 is SMNVEV in the germline V gene (reference sequence). After removal of 5 bases from V and 3 bases from J, the junction contained 4 bases not matched to a gene. CDR3 length: 13 residues. Here the CDR3 reads CASSGQGVYEQYF. The CDR3 DNA follows: TGTGCCAGCAGTGGCCAGGGGGTCTACGAGCAGTACTTC.

The V gene is TRBV2, the J gene TRBJ2-1, with 9 bases aligning to TRBD2. J was trimmed by 1 base and V by 4 bases; bases with no gene match: 2. Germline CDR1 reads SNHLY; CDR2 reads FYNNEI. The CDR3 is made up of 15 amino acids. The CDR3 sequence is CASSALAGSYNEQFF. The CDR3 region has the DNA TGTGCCAGCAGTGCCCTAGCGGGGTCCTACAATGAGCAGTTCTTC.

The sample holds a few counts of this clone. This chain links TRBV7-7 with TRBJ2-7; D not certain. The CDR3 runs to 14 residues. The ends were cut back, 5 bases at V and 2 bases at J, with 13 bases in the middle. The germline CDR1 and CDR2 sequences are SSHAT and FNYEAQ (reference sequence). The CDR3 region has the DNA TGTGCCAGCAGCCCCCGCCTGAGAGCCTACGAGCAGTACTTC. This sequence encodes CASSPRLRAYEQYF.

The chain combines TRBV18 with TRBJ1-1; TRBD1 might be the D (5 bases). This CDR3 spans 14 amino acids. CDR1 is KGHSH and CDR2 is LQKENI in the germline V gene. Trimming pared 1 base from V and 4 bases from J, leaving 10 bases between. CDR3 coding DNA: TGTGCCAGCTCACCACAGGGGCAGGGCACTGAAGCTTTCTTT. Amino acids: CASSPQGQGTEAFF.

V usage is TRBV24-1 and J usage is TRBJ1-5, with a tentative D call TRBD1 (6 bases). Trimming removed 3 bases at V and 5 bases at J, with 16 bases between. This CDR3 region has 16 residues. CDR1 and CDR2 from the germline V gene are KGHDR and SFDVKD. As DNA, the CDR3 is TGTGCCACCAGTGATAGGCGGGGGGCGAGGGATCAGCCCCAGCATTTT. Its translation is CATSDRRGARDQPQHF.

The chain uses TRBV5-4 and TRBJ2-3; 9 bases line up with TRBD2. V was pared by 1 base and J by 0 bases, with 0 bases of the junction left unmatched. The CDR3 runs to 15 residues. Germline V gene lookup returns CDR1 SGHNT and CDR2 YYREEE (reference sequence). CDR3 nucleotide sequence: TGTGCCAGCAGCTTGACTAGCGGGAGCACAGATACGCAGTATTTT. This gives the protein CASSLTSGSTDTQYF.